The T cell receptor beta chain described here comes from a study of early T cells in non-severe SARS-CoV-2 infection. V lost 2 bases to trimming and J lost 3 bases; unmatched junction nucleotides: 8. Germline values: CDR1 DFQATT, CDR2 SNEGSKA (reference sequence). The CDR3 is 17 residues long. As concerns this clonotype: Antigen unknown.

General observations from the study: A preference for anti-spike CD8 responses marked VDJdb matching, which missed private and CD4 specificities.

Each cDNA molecule carried a unique molecular identifier. TCRdb recomputed calls from the 5' RACE reads with MiXCR, one row per CDR3 protein. Of roughly 52,000 distinct CDR3 sequences listed, around 8% are singletons. Sample: whole blood. The chain links TRBV20-1 to TRBJ2-1; 12 bases match TRBD2. This TCR was recovered from an adult who was a healthcare worker with PCR-confirmed SARS-CoV-2 infection or an uninfected control (not recorded which). In DNA form, the CDR3 reads TGCAGTGCTAGAAGGCTAGCGGGGGGGCGGAGCTACAATGAGCAGTTCTTC. This codes for CSARRLAGGRSYNEQFF.